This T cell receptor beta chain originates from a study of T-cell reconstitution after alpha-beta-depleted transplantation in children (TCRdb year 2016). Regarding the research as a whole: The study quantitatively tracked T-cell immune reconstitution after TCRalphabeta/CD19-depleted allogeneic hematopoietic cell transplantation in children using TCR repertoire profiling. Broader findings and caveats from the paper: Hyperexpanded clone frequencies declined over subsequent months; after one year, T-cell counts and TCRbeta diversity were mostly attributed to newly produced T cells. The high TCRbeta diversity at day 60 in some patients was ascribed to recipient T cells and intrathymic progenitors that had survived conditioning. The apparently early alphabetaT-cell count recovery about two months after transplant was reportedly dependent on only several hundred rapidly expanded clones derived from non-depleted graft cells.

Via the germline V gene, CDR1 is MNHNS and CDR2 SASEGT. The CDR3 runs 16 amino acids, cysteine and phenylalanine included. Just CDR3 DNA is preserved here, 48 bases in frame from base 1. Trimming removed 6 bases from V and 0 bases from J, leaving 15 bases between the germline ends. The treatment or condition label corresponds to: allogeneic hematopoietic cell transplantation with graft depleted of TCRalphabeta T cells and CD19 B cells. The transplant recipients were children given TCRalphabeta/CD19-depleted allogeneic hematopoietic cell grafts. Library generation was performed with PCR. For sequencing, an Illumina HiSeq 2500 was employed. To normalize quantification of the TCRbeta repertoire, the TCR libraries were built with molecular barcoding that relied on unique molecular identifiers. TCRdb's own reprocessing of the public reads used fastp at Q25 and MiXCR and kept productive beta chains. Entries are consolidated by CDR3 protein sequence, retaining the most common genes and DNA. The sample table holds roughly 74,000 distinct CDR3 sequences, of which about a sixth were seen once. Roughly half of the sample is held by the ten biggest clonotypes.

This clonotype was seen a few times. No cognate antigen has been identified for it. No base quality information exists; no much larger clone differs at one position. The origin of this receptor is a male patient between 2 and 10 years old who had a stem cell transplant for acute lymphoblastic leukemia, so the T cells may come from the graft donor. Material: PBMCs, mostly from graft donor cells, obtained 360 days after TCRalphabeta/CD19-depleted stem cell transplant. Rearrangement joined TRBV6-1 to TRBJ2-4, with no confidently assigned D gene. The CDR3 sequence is CASSREVGLAKNIQYF. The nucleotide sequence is TGTGCCAGCAGCCGAGAAGTGGGCCTAGCCAAAAACATTCAGTACTTC.